Each of the 18 T cell receptor beta chains below was sequenced from the same sample in a study of T cell responses to AZD1222 COVID-19 vaccine (dated by TCRdb to about 2021). Libraries came from the immunoSEQ multiplex PCR assay. The clones in this table, taken by TCRdb from immuneACCESS, are in-frame only. Not every clone is retained; where verified, under half of the shortfall comes from an unresolved V gene, and the cause of the rest is unknown. Here the sample has tens of thousands of clones; approximately 78% occur a single time. The top ten clonotypes cover approximately 4% of the sample. Per the publication, the time point label means: about 28 days (+/-7) after the second vaccine dose. The input for sequencing was peripheral blood, taken 28 days after the second AZD1222 dose. Receptor source: an adult who received the AZD1222 COVID-19 vaccine.

This chain links TRBV19 with TRBJ2-7; 13 bases agree with TRBD2. There are 15 residues in the CDR3. Per the germline V gene, CDR1 is LNHDA and CDR2 is SQIVND (reference sequence). The J segment lost 5 bases and the V segment lost 6 bases, leaving 7 bases of the junction unmatched. In DNA, the CDR3 is TGTGCCAGTAGCCGGACTAGCGGGGGACCCAACGAGCAGTACTTC. Protein sequence: CASSRTSGGPNEQYF.

The chain couples TRBV6-2 or TRBV6-3 to TRBJ1-1; TRBD1 is a possible D gene (5 bases). The CDR3 sequence is 12 residues long. Between the trimmed V and J ends, which lost 1 base and 10 bases, there was a span of 10 bases. Germline CDR1 MNHEY, CDR2 SVGEGT. The CDR3 DNA sequence: TGTGCCAGCAGTTACTTAGGGGATATAGCTTTCTTT. As protein: CASSYLGDIAFF.

This clone counts as medium-sized (0.01 to 0.1%). J is TRBJ1-6 and V is TRBV24-1; D perhaps matches TRBD1 (5 bases). V shed 5 bases and J shed 9 bases, with 13 bases lying between them. This CDR3 is 14 amino acids long. The germline CDR1 and CDR2 sequences are KGHDR and SFDVKD. The CDR3 sequence: CATSGREAGSPLHF. The CDR3, as DNA: TGTGCCACCAGTGGCAGGGAAGCGGGTTCACCCCTCCACTTT.

The CDR3 loop is CASSHGQGARSEQFF. In DNA, the CDR3 is TGTGCCAGCAGCCATGGACAGGGGGCGCGCAGTGAGCAGTTCTTC. V usage is TRBV5-4 and J usage is TRBJ2-1, with 11 bases lining up with TRBD1. Germline V CDR1 and CDR2: SGHNT, YYREEE (reference sequence). The CDR3 loop spans 15 amino acids. V trimming: 4 bases; J trimming: 9 bases; junction bases outside the gene matches: 9.

V gene TRBV10-3 combines with J gene TRBJ1-1; 9 bases agree with TRBD1. The length of the CDR3 is 16 residues. Trimming removed 4 bases from V and 0 bases from J; junction bases left unmatched: 6. The germline V gene encodes CDR1 ENHRY and CDR2 SYGVKD. The CDR3 region is CAISGYGQGMNTEAFF. In DNA form, the CDR3 reads TGTGCCATCAGTGGATACGGACAGGGGATGAACACTGAAGCTTTCTTT.

This clone occurred a few times. This chain joins TRBV14 and TRBJ1-2; TRBD1 matches at 8 bases. V gave up 5 bases and J gave up 2 bases; unmatched junction bases: 1. The germline gives CDR1 SGHDN, CDR2 FVKESK. The CDR3 totals 13 residues. DNA for the CDR3: TGTGCCAGCAGCTACAGGGGGAACTATGGCTACACCTTC. Residues: CASSYRGNYGYTF. Based on the CDR3 plus reference TRBV14 and TRBJ1-2, the full variable domain is EAGVTQFPSHSVIEKGQTVTLRCDPISGHDNLYWYRRVMGKEIKFLLHFVKESKQDESGMPNNRFLAERTGGTYSTLKVQPAELEDSGVYFCASSYRGNYGYTFGSGTRLTVV.

V and J are TRBV7-2 and TRBJ2-7; D gene ambiguous. Deletions cut 4 bases from V and 0 bases from J, with 10 bases between. The V gene's germline CDR1 is SGHTA and CDR2 FQGNSA. The CDR3 sequence is 14 residues long. The CDR3 DNA reads as TGTGCCAGCAGCTCCTCAATCAGCTCCTACGAGCAGTACGTC. Amino acid sequence: CASSSSISSYEQYV.

This chain links TRBV11-2 with TRBJ1-2; 9 bases are shared with TRBD1. Germline assignment: CDR1 SGHAT and CDR2 FQNNGV. The CDR3 is 17 amino acids. The V and J ends lost 0 bases and 4 bases, in that order; junction bases with no gene match: 9. The DNA of the CDR3 is TGTGCCAGCAGCTTAGACGGGACAGGGAGGTTCCTCTATGGCTACACCTTC. Protein: CASSLDGTGRFLYGYTF.

This chain links TRBV9 with TRBJ1-1, with a tentative D call TRBD1 (5 bases). Trimming left V 3 bases short and J 0 bases short, with 12 bases between. CDR3 length equals 15 residues. Germline assignment: CDR1 SGDLS and CDR2 YYNGEE. This chain's CDR3 is CASSAHGGLNTEAFF. In nucleotides, the CDR3 is TGTGCCAGCAGCGCACACGGGGGATTGAACACTGAAGCTTTCTTT.

The rearrangement joins TRBV6-1 to TRBJ1-1; maybe TRBD1 (5 bases). Germline values: CDR1 MNHNS, CDR2 SASEGT. The CDR3 extends over 13 amino acids. V was trimmed by 10 bases and J by 7 bases, leaving 19 bases between them. CDR3 DNA: TGTGCCACGAAGGAGGGGACCGGGATTGAAGCTTTCTTT. Translating it yields CATKEGTGIEAFF.

The gene calls are TRBV6-5 and TRBJ2-2, with 9 nucleotides matching TRBD1. This CDR3 is 15 amino acids long. Trimming cost V 6 bases and J 3 bases; bases outside gene matches: 5. CDR1 and CDR2 from the germline V gene are MNHEY and SVGAGI. The CDR3: CASRGTGRDTGELFF. In DNA form, the CDR3 reads TGTGCCAGCAGAGGGACAGGGAGGGACACCGGGGAGCTGTTTTTT.

This clone was picked up one time. The chain links TRBV19 to TRBJ2-7; no firm D call. V lost 4 bases and J lost 2, with 9 bases in between. The CDR3 totals 13 residues. CDR1 and CDR2 from the germline V gene are LNHDA and SQIVND (reference sequence). The CDR3 loop reads CASSTTATYEQYF. The CDR3 DNA is TGTGCCAGTAGTACGACGGCAACCTACGAGCAGTACTTC.

The chain couples TRBV4-2 to TRBJ2-1; D is unclear. Trimming removed 4 bases from V and 9 bases from J, with 13 bases in between. The germline gives CDR1 LGHNA, CDR2 YNFKEQ. The CDR3 is 13 amino acids. CDR3 sequence (DNA): TGTGCCAGCAGCCCTTGGAGAGGTGTTGAGCAGTTCTTC. Translating gives CASSPWRGVEQFF.

On this clone itself: At one end the junction does not follow the germline gene, possibly because of a read error. The DNA for the CDR3 is TGTGCCAGCAGTTTGGGGGGCTCCGACGAGCAGTACTTC. Its translation is CASSLGGSDEQYF. The J gene is TRBJ2-7, the V gene TRBV6-1, with D perhaps being TRBD1 or TRBD2 (6 bases each). CDR3 length: 13 amino acids. Looked up from germline, CDR1 is MNHNS and CDR2 is SASEGT.

The chain employs TRBV27 and TRBJ1-2, with a possible D match to TRBD1 (6 bases). The ends were cut back, 6 bases at V and 8 bases at J, with 16 bases in the middle. CDR1 is MNHEY, CDR2 SMNVEV, per germline (reference sequence). There are 13 residues in the CDR3. CDR3 nucleotides: TGTGCCAGCAGGCTATCGGACAGAGACGGCTACACCTTC. This sequence encodes CASRLSDRDGYTF.

The chain has TRBV28 and TRBJ1-5, with a weak D call TRBD1 (6 bases). Germline V lookup: CDR1 MDHEN, CDR2 SYDVKM. This CDR3 has 15 residues. V was clipped by 8 bases and J by 6 bases, with 20 bases between them. This CDR3 is CASHPTKGGGQPQHF. The CDR3 coding sequence is TGTGCCAGCCATCCCACCAAGGGGGGCGGTCAGCCCCAGCATTTT.

The chain couples TRBV29-1 to TRBJ2-7; 8 bases are shared with TRBD1. CDR1 is SQVTM, CDR2 ANQGSEA, per germline. The CDR3 contains 16 residues. The V gene end was trimmed by 2 bases and the J gene end by 2 bases; junction bases not matched to a gene: 11. Here the CDR3 DNA reads TGCAGCGTTGAAAGGGGAGTGACAGGGGAGACCTACGAGCAGTACTTC. It is translated as CSVERGVTGETYEQYF.

The V call is TRBV6-5, the J call TRBJ1-2, with D possibly matching TRBD1 (6 bases). Per the germline V gene, CDR1 is MNHEY and CDR2 is SVGAGI. The CDR3 is 14 residues long. Trimming cost V 0 bases and J 4 bases, with 9 bases left between them. The DNA for the CDR3 is TGTGCCAGCAGTTACTCAGGGGGGGGCTATGGCTACACCTTC. Translating it yields CASSYSGGGYGYTF.